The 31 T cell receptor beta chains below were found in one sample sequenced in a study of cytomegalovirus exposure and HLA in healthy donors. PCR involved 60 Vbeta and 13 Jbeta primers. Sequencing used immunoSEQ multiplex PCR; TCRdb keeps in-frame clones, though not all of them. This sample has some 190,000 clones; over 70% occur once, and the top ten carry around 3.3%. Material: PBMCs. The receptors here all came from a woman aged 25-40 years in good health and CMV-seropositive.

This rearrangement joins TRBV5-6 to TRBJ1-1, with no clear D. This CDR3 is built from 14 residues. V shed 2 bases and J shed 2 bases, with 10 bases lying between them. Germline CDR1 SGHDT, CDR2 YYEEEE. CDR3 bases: TGTGCCAGCAGCTTTGGCCGCCTTAACACTGAAGCTTTCTTT. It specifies CASSFGRLNTEAFF.

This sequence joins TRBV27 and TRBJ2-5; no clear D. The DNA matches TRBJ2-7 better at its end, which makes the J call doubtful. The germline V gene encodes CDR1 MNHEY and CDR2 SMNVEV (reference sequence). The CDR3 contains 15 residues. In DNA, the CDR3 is TGTGCCAGCAGTAACCACGAGGTTACCACCTACGAGCAGTACTTC. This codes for CASSNHEVTTYEQYF.

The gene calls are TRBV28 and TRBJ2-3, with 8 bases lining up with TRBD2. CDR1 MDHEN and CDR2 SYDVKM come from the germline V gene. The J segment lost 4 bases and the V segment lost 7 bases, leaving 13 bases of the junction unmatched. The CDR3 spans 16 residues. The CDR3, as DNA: TGTGCCAGCAACTTAATTCCGGGACTAGGGCCAGATACGCAGTATTTT. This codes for CASNLIPGLGPDTQYF.

CDR3 DNA: TGTGCCAGCAGTCTCGACAGGGCCATTGGACAAGAGACCCAGTACTTC. Its translation: CASSLDRAIGQETQYF. The chain couples TRBV6-6 to TRBJ2-5, with 7 bases identical to TRBD1. The germline gives CDR1 MNHNY, CDR2 SVGAGI (reference sequence). This CDR3 comprises 16 residues. With 5 bases clipped from V and 2 bases from J, the junction kept 11 bases outside the gene matches.

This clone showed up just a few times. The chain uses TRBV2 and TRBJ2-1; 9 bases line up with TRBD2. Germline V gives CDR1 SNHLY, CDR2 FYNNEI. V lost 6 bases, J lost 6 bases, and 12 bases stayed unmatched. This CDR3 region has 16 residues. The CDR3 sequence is CASSLDGTSRLNEQFF. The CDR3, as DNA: TGTGCCAGCAGCCTCGACGGGACTAGCCGGCTCAATGAGCAGTTCTTC. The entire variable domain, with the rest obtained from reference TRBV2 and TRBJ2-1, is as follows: EPEVTQTPSHQVTQMGQEVILRCVPISNHLYFYWYRQILGQKVEFLVSFYNNEISEKSEIFDDQFSVERPDGSNFTLKIRSTKLEDSAMYFCASSLDGTSRLNEQFFGPGTRLTVL.

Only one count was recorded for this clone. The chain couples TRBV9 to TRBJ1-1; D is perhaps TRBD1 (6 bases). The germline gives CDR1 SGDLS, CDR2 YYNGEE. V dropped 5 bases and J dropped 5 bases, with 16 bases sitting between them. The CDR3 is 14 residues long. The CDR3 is CASRDRSVGTEAFF. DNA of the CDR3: TGTGCCAGCAGGGACAGAAGCGTTGGGACTGAAGCTTTCTTT.

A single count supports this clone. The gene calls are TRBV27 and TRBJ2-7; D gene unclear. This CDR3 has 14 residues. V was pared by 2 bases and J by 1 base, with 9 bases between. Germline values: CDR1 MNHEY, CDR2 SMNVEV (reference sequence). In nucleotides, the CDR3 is TGTGCCAGCAGTTTACGGTCCGGTTCCTACGAGCAGTACTTC. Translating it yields CASSLRSGSYEQYF.

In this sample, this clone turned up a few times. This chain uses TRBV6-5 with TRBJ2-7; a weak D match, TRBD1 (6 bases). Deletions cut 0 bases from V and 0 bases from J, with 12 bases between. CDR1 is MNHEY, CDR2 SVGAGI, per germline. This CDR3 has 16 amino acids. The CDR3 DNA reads TGTGCCAGCAGTTACTCGAGGACAGTCCTCTCCTACGAGCAGTACTTC. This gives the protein CASSYSRTVLSYEQYF.

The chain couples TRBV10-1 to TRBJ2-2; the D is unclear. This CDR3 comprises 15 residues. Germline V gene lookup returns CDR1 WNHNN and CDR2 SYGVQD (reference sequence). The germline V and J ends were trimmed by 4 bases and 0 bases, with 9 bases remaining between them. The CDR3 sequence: CASSGTLTNTGELFF. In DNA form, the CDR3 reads TGCGCCAGCAGTGGAACACTAACGAACACCGGGGAGCTGTTTTTT.

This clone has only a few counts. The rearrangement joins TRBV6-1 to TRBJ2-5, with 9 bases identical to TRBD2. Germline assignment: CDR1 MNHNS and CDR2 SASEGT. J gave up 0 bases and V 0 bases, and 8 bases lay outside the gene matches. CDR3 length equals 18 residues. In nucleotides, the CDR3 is TGTGCCAGCAGTGAAGCGCTGGGGGCGGGAGGGTACCAAGAGACCCAGTACTTC. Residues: CASSEALGAGGYQETQYF.

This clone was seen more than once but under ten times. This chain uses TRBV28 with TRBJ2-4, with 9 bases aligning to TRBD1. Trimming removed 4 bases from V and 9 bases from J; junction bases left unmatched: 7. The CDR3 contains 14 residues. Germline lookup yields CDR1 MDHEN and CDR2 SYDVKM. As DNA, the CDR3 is TGTGCCAGCAGTTCCCCGGGACAGGGAGGCATTCAGTACTTC. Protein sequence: CASSSPGQGGIQYF.

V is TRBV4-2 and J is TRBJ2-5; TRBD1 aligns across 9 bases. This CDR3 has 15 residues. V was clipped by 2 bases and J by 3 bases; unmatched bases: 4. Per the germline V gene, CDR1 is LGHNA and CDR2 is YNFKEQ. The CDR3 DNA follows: TGTGCCAGCAGCCAAATTACAGGGGGCGAAGAGACCCAGTACTTC. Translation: CASSQITGGEETQYF.

The CDR3 nucleotides are TGTGCCAGTAGTTATCGCAATCAGCCCCAGCATTTT. Protein product: CASSYRNQPQHF. J is TRBJ1-5 and V is TRBV19; no firm D call. The CDR3 length is 12 residues. V lost 5 bases and J 2 bases, leaving 4 bases between the germline ends. Germline V lookup: CDR1 LNHDA, CDR2 SQIVND (reference sequence).

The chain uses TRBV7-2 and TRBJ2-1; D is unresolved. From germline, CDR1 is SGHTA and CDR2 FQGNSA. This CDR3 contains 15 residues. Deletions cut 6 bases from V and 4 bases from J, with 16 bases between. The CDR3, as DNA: TGTGCCAGCAGTGGAACTAAAGGTGTGTACAATGAGCAGTTCTTC. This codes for CASSGTKGVYNEQFF.

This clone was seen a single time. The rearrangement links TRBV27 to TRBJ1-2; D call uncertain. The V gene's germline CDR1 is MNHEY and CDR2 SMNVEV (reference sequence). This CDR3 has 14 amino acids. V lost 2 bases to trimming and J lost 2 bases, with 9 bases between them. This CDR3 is CASSLRAGNYGYTF. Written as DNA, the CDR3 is TGTGCCAGCAGTTTACGGGCGGGGAACTATGGCTACACCTTC.

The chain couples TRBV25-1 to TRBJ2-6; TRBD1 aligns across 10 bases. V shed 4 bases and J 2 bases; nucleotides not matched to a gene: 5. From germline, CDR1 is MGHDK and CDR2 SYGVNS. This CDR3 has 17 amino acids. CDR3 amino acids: CASSGGTGEPGANVLTF. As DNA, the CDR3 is TGTGCCAGCAGTGGAGGGACAGGGGAGCCTGGGGCCAACGTCCTGACTTTC.

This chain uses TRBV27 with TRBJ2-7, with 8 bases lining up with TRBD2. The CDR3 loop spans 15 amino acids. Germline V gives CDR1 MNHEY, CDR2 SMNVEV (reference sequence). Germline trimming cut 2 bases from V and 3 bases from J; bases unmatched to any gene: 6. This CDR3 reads CASSLRGGQIYEQYF. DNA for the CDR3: TGTGCCAGCAGTTTACGGGGGGGGCAGATCTACGAGCAGTACTTC.

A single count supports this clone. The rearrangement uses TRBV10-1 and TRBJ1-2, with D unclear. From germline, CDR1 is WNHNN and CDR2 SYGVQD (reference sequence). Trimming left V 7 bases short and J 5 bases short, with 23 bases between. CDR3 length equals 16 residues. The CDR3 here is CASKKVAVEWAYGYTF. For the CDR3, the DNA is TGCGCCAGCAAAAAGGTTGCTGTTGAATGGGCTTATGGCTACACCTTC.

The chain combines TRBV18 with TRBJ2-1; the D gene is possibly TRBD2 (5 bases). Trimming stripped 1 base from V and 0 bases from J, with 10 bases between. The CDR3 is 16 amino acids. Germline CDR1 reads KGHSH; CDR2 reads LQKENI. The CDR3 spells CASSPRSGISYNEQFF. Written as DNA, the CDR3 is TGTGCCAGCTCACCACGAAGCGGCATCTCCTACAATGAGCAGTTCTTC.

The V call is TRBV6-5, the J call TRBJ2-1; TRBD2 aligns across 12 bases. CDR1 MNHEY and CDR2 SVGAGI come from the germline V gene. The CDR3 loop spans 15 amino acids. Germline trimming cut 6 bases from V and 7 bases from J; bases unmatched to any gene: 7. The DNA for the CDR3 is TGTGCCAGCAGCCCCACTAGCGGGAGGACAAATGAGCAGTTCTTC. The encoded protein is CASSPTSGRTNEQFF.

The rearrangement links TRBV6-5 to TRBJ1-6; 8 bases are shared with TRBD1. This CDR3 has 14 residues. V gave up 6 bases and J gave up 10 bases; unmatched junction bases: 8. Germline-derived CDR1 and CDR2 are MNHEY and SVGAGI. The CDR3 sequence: CASRPGQALSPLHF. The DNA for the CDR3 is TGTGCCAGCAGGCCGGGACAGGCCTTGTCACCCCTCCACTTT.

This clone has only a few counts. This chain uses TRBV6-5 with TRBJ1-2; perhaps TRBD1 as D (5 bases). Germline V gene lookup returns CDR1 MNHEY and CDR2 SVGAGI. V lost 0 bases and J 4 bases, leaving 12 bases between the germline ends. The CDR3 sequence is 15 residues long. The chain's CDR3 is CASSYSKTESYGYTF. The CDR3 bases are TGTGCCAGCAGTTACTCGAAGACAGAGAGCTATGGCTACACCTTC.

CDR3 in DNA: TGTGCCAGCAGTTATGGGTCGGGAGGGCAGTTCTTC. Translation: CASSYGSGGQFF. The rearrangement joins TRBV6-5 to TRBJ2-1; TRBD2 agrees at 7 bases. V was pared by 3 bases and J by 12 bases, with 5 bases of the junction left unmatched. CDR1 MNHEY and CDR2 SVGAGI come from the germline V gene. There are 12 residues in the CDR3.

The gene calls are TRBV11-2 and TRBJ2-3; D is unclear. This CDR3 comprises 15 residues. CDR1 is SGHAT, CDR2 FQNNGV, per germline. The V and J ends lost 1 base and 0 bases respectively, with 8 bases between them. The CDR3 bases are TGTGCCAGCAGCTTAGTGGCAGGAAGCACAGATACGCAGTATTTT. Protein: CASSLVAGSTDTQYF.

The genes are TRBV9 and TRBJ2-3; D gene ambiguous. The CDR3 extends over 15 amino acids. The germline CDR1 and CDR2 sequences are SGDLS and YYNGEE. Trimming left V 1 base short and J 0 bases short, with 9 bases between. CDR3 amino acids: CASSVSPLSTDTQYF. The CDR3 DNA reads TGTGCCAGCAGCGTATCCCCTCTAAGCACAGATACGCAGTATTTT. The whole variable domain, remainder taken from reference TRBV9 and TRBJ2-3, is DSGVTQTPKHLITATGQRVTLRCSPRSGDLSVYWYQQSLDQGLQFLIQYYNGEERAKGNILERFSAQQFPDLHSELNLSSLELGDSALYFCASSVSPLSTDTQYFGPGTRLTVL.

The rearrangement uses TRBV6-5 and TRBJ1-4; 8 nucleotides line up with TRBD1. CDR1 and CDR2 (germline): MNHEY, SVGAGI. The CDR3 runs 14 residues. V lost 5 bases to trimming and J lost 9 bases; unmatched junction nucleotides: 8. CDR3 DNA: TGTGCCAGCAGTCGAGGGACAGGAGGGAAAAAACTGTTTTTT. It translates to CASSRGTGGKKLFF.

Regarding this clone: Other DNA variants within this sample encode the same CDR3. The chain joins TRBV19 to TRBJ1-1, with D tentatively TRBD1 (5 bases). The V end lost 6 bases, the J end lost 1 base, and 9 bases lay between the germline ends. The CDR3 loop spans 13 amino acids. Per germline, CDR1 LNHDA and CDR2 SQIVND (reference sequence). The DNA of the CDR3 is TGTGCCAGTAGCGTCACAGGGAACACTGAAGCTTTCTTT. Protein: CASSVTGNTEAFF.

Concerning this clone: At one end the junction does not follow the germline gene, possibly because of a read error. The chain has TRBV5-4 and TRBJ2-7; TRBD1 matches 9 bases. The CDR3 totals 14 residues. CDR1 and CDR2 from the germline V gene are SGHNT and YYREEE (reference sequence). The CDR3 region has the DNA TGTGCCAGCAGACCGGGACAGGGCTCCCACGAGCAGTACTTC. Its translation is CASRPGQGSHEQYF.

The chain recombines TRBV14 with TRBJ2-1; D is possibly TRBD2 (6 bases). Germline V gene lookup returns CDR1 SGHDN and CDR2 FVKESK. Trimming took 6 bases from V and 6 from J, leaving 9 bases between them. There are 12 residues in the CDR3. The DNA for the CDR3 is TGTGCCAGCAGTTCCGGGGGCAATGAGCAGTTCTTC. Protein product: CASSSGGNEQFF.

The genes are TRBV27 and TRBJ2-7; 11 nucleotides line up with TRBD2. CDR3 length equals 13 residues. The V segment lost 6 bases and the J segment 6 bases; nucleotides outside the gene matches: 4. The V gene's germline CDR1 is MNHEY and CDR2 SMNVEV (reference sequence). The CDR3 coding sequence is TGTGCCAGCAGACCGGGACTAGCGGCCGAGCAGTACTTC. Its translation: CASRPGLAAEQYF.

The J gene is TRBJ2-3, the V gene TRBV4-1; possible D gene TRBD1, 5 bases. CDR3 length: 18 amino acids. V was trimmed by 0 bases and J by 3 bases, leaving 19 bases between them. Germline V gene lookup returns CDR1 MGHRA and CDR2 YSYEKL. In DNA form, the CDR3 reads TGCGCCAGCAGCCAAGATCAAGGGGCGGCGGTGTCTACAGATACGCAGTATTTT. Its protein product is CASSQDQGAAVSTDTQYF.